This TCR beta chain emerged from a study of Ad26.COV2.S vaccination and SARS-CoV-2 variants. Regarding the study as a whole: Assessments of TCR breadth and depth may have underestimated the total T cell responses.

The treatment: roughly 19 received Ad26.COV2.S at low or high dose, single or two shots; 5 received placebo; per-sample allocation not given. Day 63 after the first injection of vaccine or placebo was the sampling time. Vaccination used an Ad26 vector expressing Wuhan-strain SARS-CoV-2 spike. Germline V gene sequence: CDR1 SGHRS, CDR2 YFSETQ. The CDR3 totals 14 residues. Trimming removed 3 bases from V and 6 bases from J; junction bases left unmatched: 9. Measured with immunoSEQ multiplex PCR; TCRdb has only the in-frame clones, and not every one. Of more than 400,000 clones in the sample, about 92% are singletons; the top ten hold more than 3.5%. Turning to this clone: Its antigen is currently unknown.

This specimen was peripheral blood, taken in a trial of Ad26.COV2.S vaccine versus placebo. The sequence was collected from a person between 18 and 60 years old who received the Ad26.COV2.S COVID-19 vaccine or a placebo. This chain uses TRBV5-1 with TRBJ2-7; 7 positions match TRBD1. CDR3 protein: CASSSQGVIGEQYF. CDR3 nucleotides: TGCGCCAGCAGCTCGCAGGGGGTAATTGGCGAGCAGTACTTC.